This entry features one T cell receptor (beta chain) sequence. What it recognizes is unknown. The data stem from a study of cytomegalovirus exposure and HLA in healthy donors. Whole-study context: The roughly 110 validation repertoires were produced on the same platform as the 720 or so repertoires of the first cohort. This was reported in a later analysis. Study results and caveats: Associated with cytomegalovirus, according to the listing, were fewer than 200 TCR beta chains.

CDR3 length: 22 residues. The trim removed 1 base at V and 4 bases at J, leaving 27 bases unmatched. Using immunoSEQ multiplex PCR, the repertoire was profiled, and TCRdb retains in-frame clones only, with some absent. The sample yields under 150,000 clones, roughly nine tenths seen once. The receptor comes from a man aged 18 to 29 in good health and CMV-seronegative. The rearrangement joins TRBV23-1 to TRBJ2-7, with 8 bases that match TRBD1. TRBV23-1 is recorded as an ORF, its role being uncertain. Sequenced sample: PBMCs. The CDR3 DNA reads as TGCGCCAGCAGTCAATATGAGTGCGTCGGACAGGGCAAAAAAGCAAGGCGGTACGAGCAGTACTTC. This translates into CASSQYECVGQGKKARRYEQYF.